The 10 T cell receptor beta chains in this list originate from one sample, sequenced in a study of blood T cell repertoires in COVID-19. The table came from immunoSEQ multiplex PCR; TCRdb's copy has only in-frame clones and leaves some out. The sample gives hundreds of thousands of clones, over 80% of which show up once; around 0.3% is in the top ten. Sample: peripheral blood. These receptor sequences come from a woman between 18 and 30 years old with acute or convalescent COVID-19.

The chain carries TRBV6-5 and TRBJ1-2, with TRBD1 matching 10 bases. CDR1 and CDR2 from the germline V gene are MNHEY and SVGAGI. This CDR3 contains 13 residues. Trimming at V came to 8 bases and at J to 4 bases, leaving 4 bases not matched to a gene. CDR3 coding DNA: TGTGCCAGCCGGGACAGGGGCTCCTATGGCTACACCTTC. Translation gives CASRDRGSYGYTF.

V usage is TRBV19 and J usage is TRBJ1-5, with TRBD1 as a possible D gene (6 bases). The V end was cut by 5 bases, the J end by 0 bases, with 8 bases between. Germline V lookup: CDR1 LNHDA, CDR2 SQIVND (reference sequence). CDR3 length: 14 residues. CDR3 bases: TGTGCCAGTAGTGTGGACAGTAGCAATCAGCCCCAGCATTTT. This translates into CASSVDSSNQPQHF.

This sequence joins TRBV18 and TRBJ1-1; TRBD1 aligns across 9 bases. Germline CDR1 and CDR2: KGHSH and LQKENI. The trim removed 2 bases at V and 8 bases at J, leaving 6 bases unmatched. The CDR3 sequence is 14 residues long. The CDR3 sequence is CASSPVDRGAEAFF. The CDR3 DNA sequence: TGTGCCAGCTCACCAGTAGACAGGGGGGCAGAAGCTTTCTTT.

This clone appeared a single time. The chain has TRBV14 and TRBJ1-2; TRBD1 might be the D (6 bases). V was clipped by 5 bases and J by 5 bases, with 15 bases between them. This CDR3 is 14 amino acids long. The germline gives CDR1 SGHDN, CDR2 FVKESK. The CDR3 coding sequence is TGTGCCAGCAGCAGTCTGGACAGCCAGTATGGCTACACCTTC. Amino acids: CASSSLDSQYGYTF.

V gene TRBV27 combines with J gene TRBJ1-2; D is perhaps TRBD1 (5 bases). Trimming left V 0 bases short and J 4 bases short, with 9 bases between. CDR1 and CDR2 from the germline V gene are MNHEY and SMNVEV (reference sequence). The CDR3 has 14 residues. As DNA, the CDR3 is TGTGCCAGCAGTTTATCAGGGGTTGGCTATGGCTACACCTTC. Translating gives CASSLSGVGYGYTF.

This clone was found once. The chain combines TRBV4-3 with TRBJ1-6; 7 bases agree with TRBD1. V shed 4 bases and J 9 bases; nucleotides not matched to a gene: 12. The CDR3 runs to 16 residues. CDR1 and CDR2 (germline): LGHNA, YSLEER. Here the CDR3 DNA reads TGCGCCAGCAGCCGGGAAACGACAGGGTACGGTTCACCCCTCCACTTT. Translation gives CASSRETTGYGSPLHF.

The chain joins TRBV9 to TRBJ2-7, with 7 bases that match TRBD1. CDR3 length equals 15 residues. Trimming cost V 4 bases and J 4 bases; bases outside gene matches: 11. CDR1 and CDR2 (germline): SGDLS, YYNGEE. CDR3 DNA: TGTGCCAGCAGCCCAAACAGGGGACCTATTTACGAGCAGTACTTC. It specifies CASSPNRGPIYEQYF.

The chain carries TRBV10-1 and TRBJ2-5; 10 bases line up with TRBD2. V lost 8 bases, J lost 2 bases, and 14 bases stayed unmatched. In germline, CDR1 is WNHNN, CDR2 SYGVQD (reference sequence). The CDR3 is 17 residues long. As DNA, the CDR3 is TGCGCCAGCGATGGGCTTCTAGCGGGGGACGTACAAGAGACCCAGTACTTC. It yields the protein CASDGLLAGDVQETQYF.

The chain employs TRBV7-2 and TRBJ2-1; TRBD2 is a possible D gene (6 bases). Deletions cut 5 bases from V and 6 bases from J, with 17 bases between. Germline CDR1 is SGHTA and CDR2 is FQGNSA. The CDR3 runs to 15 residues. The CDR3 loop is CASSQGTSGGNEQFF. In DNA form, the CDR3 reads TGTGCCAGCAGCCAAGGGACTTCCGGTGGCAATGAGCAGTTCTTC.

This clone has more than one count but fewer than ten. V usage is TRBV2 and J usage is TRBJ1-2, with 8 positions matching TRBD1. Trimming removed 3 bases from V and 8 bases from J; junction bases left unmatched: 8. The CDR3 is 14 amino acids. Germline loops: CDR1 SNHLY, CDR2 FYNNEI. CDR3 coding DNA: TGTGCCAGCAGTGAGGACAGGGTTAATTCGGGCTACACCTTC. Amino acids: CASSEDRVNSGYTF.